What follows describes a single TCR beta chain. Per germline, CDR1 SGHRS and CDR2 YFSETQ. The CDR3 contains 13 residues. Trimming stripped 5 bases from V and 3 bases from J, with 9 bases between. This sample is part of a study of spatial heterogeneity in lung cancer. About the research overall: Among detected sequences, beta-chain ones consistently exceeded alpha-chain ones in number.

Time point here: blood at routine non-recurrence follow-up after resection. Whole RNA obtained from tumor, nontumor lung or frozen PBMC underwent sequencing without sorting. TCRdb passed the 5' RACE reads through MiXCR, listing each CDR3 protein once. The data show 110,000 or so distinct CDR3 sequences, 11% seen once. The material sequenced was PBMCs, taken at follow-up. The clonotype was recovered from a female donor with early-stage non-small cell lung cancer. This chain connects TRBV5-1 to TRBJ2-1; possibly TRBD1 for D (5 bases). CDR3 in DNA: TGCGCCAGCAGATTTGACAGCTACAATGAGCAGTTCTTC. Translated: CASRFDSYNEQFF.